This T cell receptor (beta chain) appears in the sequencing data of a study of CD8 T cells in ankylosing spondylitis. Whole-study findings and limits: Significantly higher representation of disease-linked clones was reported for matched ankylosing spondylitis synovial fluid. Several of the motif variants were reported before in synovial fluid and blood from reactive arthritis. Within peripheral blood, clones linked to disease were CD8+ and relatively rare. A motif of 7 to 9 highly homologous TCR beta variants was seen as apparently characteristic of ankylosing spondylitis blood.

A quantitative 5'-RACE method, one with molecular barcodes, was used to make TCR beta libraries. MiXCR, applied by TCRdb to the 5' RACE reads, yields one record per CDR3 protein. Among 670,000 or so distinct CDR3 sequences, 19% were seen once, and the ten largest hold under 20%. Germline lookup yields CDR1 DFQATT and CDR2 SNEGSKA (reference sequence). The CDR3 consists of 15 residues. Trimming removed 5 bases from V and 4 bases from J; junction bases left unmatched: 12. Turning to this clonotype: Antigen specificity is unknown.

This sequence originates from a male donor with ankylosing spondylitis. The sequenced material came from blood, either unsorted or a sorted T cell fraction (not recorded which). V is TRBV20-1 and J is TRBJ2-7, with 9 positions matching TRBD2. The DNA for the CDR3 is TGCAGTGCTCAAAGGGGGGGTAGCGGGAGATACGAGCAGTACTTC. It codes for CSAQRGGSGRYEQYF.